The entry below gives a single TCR beta chain sequence along with its context. The data were taken from a study of blood T cell repertoires in COVID-19. Across the study: Spain, Italy and the United States supplied samples that represented acute and convalescent COVID-19. T cells, B-cell-depleted T cells, or PBMCs provided the cDNA or gDNA that served as material.

V lost 6 bases, J lost 6 bases, and 11 bases lay in between. Per the germline V gene, CDR1 is KGHSH and CDR2 is LQKENI. This CDR3 has 12 residues. In the study's own analysis: Nucleated cell counts were estimated from reference gene primer amplification. The data were produced by immunoSEQ multiplex PCR, yet TCRdb's version contains in-frame clones alone and is incomplete. The V and J calls and the clone size are those of that table, but D and trimming were determined from the DNA. The table lists about 200,000 clones, approximately 83% of them singletons. The sample comprised peripheral blood. V is TRBV18 and J is TRBJ1-1; D is undetermined. The clonotype was recovered from a man in his forties or fifties with acute or convalescent COVID-19. CDR3 protein: CASSPDGAEAFF. CDR3 DNA: TGTGCCAGCTCCCCCGATGGAGCTGAAGCTTTCTTT. The entire variable domain, with the rest obtained from reference TRBV18 and TRBJ1-1, is as follows: NAGVMQNPRHLVRRRGQEARLRCSPMKGHSHVYWYRQLPEEGLKFMVYLQKENIIDESGMPKERFSAEFPKEGPSILRIQQVVRGDSAAYFCASSPDGAEAFFGQGTRLTVV.